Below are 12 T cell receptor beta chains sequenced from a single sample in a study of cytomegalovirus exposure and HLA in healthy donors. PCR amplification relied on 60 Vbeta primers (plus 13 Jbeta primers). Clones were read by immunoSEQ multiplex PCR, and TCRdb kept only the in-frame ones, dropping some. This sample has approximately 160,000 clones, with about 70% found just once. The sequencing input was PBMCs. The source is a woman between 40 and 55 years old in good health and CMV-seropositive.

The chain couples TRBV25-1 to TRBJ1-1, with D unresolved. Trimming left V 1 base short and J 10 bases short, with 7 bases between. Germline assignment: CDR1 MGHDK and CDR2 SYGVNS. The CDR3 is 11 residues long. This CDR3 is CASSELAVAFF. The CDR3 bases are TGTGCCAGCAGTGAATTGGCAGTAGCTTTCTTT.

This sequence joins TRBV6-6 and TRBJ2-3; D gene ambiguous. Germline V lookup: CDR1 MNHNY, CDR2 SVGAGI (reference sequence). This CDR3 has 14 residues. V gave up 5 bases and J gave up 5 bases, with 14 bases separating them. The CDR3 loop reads CASSRWAQQDTQYF. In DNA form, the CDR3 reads TGTGCCAGCAGTCGGTGGGCCCAGCAAGATACGCAGTATTTT.

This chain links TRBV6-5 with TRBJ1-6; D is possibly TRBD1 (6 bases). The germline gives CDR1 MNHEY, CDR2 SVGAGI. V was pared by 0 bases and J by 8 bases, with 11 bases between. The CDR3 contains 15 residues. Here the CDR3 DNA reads TGTGCCAGCAGTTACTCGGGGGGGCGCCATTCACCCCTCCACTTT. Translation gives CASSYSGGRHSPLHF.

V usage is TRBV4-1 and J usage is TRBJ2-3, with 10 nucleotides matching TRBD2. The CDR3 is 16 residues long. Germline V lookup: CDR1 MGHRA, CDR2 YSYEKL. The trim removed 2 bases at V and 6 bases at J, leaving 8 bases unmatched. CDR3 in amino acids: CASSQPLAGVADTQYF. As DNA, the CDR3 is TGCGCCAGCAGCCAACCCCTAGCGGGGGTGGCGGATACGCAGTATTTT.

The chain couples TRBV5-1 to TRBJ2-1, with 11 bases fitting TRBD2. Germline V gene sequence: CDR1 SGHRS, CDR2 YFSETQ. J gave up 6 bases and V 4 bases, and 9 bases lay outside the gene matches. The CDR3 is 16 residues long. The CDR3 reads CASSPALAGEANEQFF. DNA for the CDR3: TGCGCCAGCAGCCCGGCACTAGCGGGAGAGGCCAATGAGCAGTTCTTC.

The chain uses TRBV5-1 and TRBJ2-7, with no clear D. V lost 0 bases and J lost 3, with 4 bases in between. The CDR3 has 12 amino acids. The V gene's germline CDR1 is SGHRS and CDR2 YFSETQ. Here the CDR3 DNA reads TGCGCCAGCAGCTTGGACTTCTACGAGCAGTACTTC. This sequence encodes CASSLDFYEQYF.

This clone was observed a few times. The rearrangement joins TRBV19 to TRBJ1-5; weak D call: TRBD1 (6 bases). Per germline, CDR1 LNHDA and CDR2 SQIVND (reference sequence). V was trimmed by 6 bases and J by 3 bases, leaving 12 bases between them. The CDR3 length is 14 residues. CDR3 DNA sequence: TGTGCCAGTAGATTTACAGGGACCAATCAGCCCCAGCATTTT. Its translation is CASRFTGTNQPQHF.

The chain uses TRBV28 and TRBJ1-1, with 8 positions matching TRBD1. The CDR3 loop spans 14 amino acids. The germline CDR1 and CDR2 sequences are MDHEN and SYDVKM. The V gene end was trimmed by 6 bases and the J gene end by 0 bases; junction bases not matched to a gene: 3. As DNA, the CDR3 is TGTGCCAGCAGGCTGACAGGGGTGAACACTGAAGCTTTCTTT. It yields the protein CASRLTGVNTEAFF.

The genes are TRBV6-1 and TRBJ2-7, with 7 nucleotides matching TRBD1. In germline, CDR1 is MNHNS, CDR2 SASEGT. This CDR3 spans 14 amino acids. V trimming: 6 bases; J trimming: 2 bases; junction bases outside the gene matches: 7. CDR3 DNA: TGTGCCAGCAGCTCCGGGACAGTTCCCTACGAGCAGTACTTC. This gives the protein CASSSGTVPYEQYF.

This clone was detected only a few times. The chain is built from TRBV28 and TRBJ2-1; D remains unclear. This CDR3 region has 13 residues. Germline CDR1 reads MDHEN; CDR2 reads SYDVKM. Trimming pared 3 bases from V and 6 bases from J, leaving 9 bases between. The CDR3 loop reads CASSFTAANEQFF. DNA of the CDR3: TGTGCCAGCAGTTTTACAGCCGCCAATGAGCAGTTCTTC.

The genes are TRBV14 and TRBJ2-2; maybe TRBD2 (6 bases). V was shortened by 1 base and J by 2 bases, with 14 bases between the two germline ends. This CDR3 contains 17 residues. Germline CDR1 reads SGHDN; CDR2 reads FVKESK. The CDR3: CASSQAGARDNTGELFF. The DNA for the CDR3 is TGTGCCAGCAGCCAAGCGGGAGCCAGGGACAACACCGGGGAGCTGTTTTTT.

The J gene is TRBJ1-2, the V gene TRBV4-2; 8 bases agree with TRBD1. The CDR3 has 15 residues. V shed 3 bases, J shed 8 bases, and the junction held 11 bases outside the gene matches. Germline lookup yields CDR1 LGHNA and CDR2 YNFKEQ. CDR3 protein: CASSQNDRGGRGYTF. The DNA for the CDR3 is TGTGCCAGCAGCCAGAATGACAGGGGTGGACGCGGCTACACCTTC.